Listed below are T cell receptor beta chains from one sample, sequenced in a study of shared clonotypes between healthy human individuals. Assay: immunoSEQ multiplex PCR; the TCRdb copy retains only in-frame clones and omits some. The table includes fewer than 600,000 clones, 60% to 85% detected once. What was sequenced was PBMCs. The receptors here all came from a woman aged 40 to 50 in good health. Some clones in this sample may be carry-over from other donors' samples. CDR3s leave out the opening cysteine and the closing phenylalanine or tryptophan. The order of the fields is J gene, V gene, clone size, CDR3 protein. Expanded clones get a size class; other rows say once, few or many, or leave the size out.

J gene: TRBJ2-7
V gene: TRBV27
clone size: -
CDR3 protein: ASSPRAYPKQY

J gene: TRBJ1-4
V gene: TRBV30
clone size: -
CDR3 protein: AWSAPRRGMGEKLF

J gene: TRBJ2-7
V gene: TRBV19
clone size: -
CDR3 protein: ASSMGSGAYEQY

J gene: TRBJ2-5
V gene: TRBV19
clone size: -
CDR3 protein: ASSPRGTQETQY

J gene: TRBJ1-2
V gene: TRBV19
clone size: -
CDR3 protein: ASNFNSKDGYT

J gene: TRBJ2-7
V gene: TRBV19
clone size: few
CDR3 protein: ASSPWTGPNEQY

J gene: TRBJ1-2
V gene: TRBV7-9
clone size: many
CDR3 protein: ASSPETGFNYGYT

J gene: TRBJ2-6
V gene: TRBV9
clone size: once
CDR3 protein: ASSPHGANVLT

J gene: TRBJ1-2
V gene: TRBV25-1
clone size: -
CDR3 protein: ASRAEGYGYT

J gene: TRBJ2-7
V gene: TRBV6-5
clone size: -
CDR3 protein: ASNPQGGSYEQY

J gene: TRBJ2-3
V gene: TRBV7-3
clone size: once
CDR3 protein: ASSGTEVDTQY

J gene: TRBJ2-3
V gene: TRBV7-9
clone size: few
CDR3 protein: ASSRTSGEKDTQY

J gene: TRBJ2-7
V gene: TRBV5-5
clone size: -
CDR3 protein: ASRQQGATIYEQY

J gene: TRBJ2-1
V gene: TRBV5-1
clone size: -
CDR3 protein: ASSLEGGSYNEQF

J gene: TRBJ1-2
V gene: TRBV28
clone size: -
CDR3 protein: ASSLNRVGYT

J gene: TRBJ2-5
V gene: TRBV5-1
clone size: -
CDR3 protein: ASSSQGQETQY

J gene: TRBJ2-1
V gene: TRBV30
clone size: -
CDR3 protein: AWSRDSYNEQF

J gene: TRBJ2-1
V gene: TRBV11-1
clone size: -
CDR3 protein: ASSGDSYNEQF

J gene: TRBJ2-3
V gene: TRBV6-6
clone size: -
CDR3 protein: ASSPGWREDDTQY

J gene: TRBJ2-5
V gene: TRBV14
clone size: -
CDR3 protein: ASSQDTAQETQY

J gene: TRBJ2-1
V gene: TRBV7-3
clone size: -
CDR3 protein: ASSLSGGRHNEQF

J gene: TRBJ2-2
V gene: TRBV11-2
clone size: -
CDR3 protein: ASSLRDRVTGELF

J gene: TRBJ1-1
V gene: TRBV18
clone size: -
CDR3 protein: ASSPLAGNTEAF

J gene: TRBJ2-1
V gene: TRBV30
clone size: -
CDR3 protein: AWSVMGGEYNEQF

J gene: TRBJ2-2
V gene: TRBV5-1
clone size: -
CDR3 protein: ASSTDGNTGELF

J gene: TRBJ1-2
V gene: TRBV7-2
clone size: -
CDR3 protein: ASSPDRNNYGYT

J gene: TRBJ1-3
V gene: TRBV27
clone size: -
CDR3 protein: ASSLGGGNTIY

J gene: TRBJ2-7
V gene: TRBV28
clone size: -
CDR3 protein: ASSWTSLGEQY

J gene: TRBJ2-3
V gene: TRBV6-4
clone size: -
CDR3 protein: ASSDSDPDTQY

J gene: TRBJ1-2
V gene: TRBV19
clone size: -
CDR3 protein: ASSPRYFYGYT

J gene: TRBJ2-5
V gene: TRBV7-9
clone size: few
CDR3 protein: ASSLWDSQETQY

J gene: TRBJ2-5
V gene: TRBV28
clone size: -
CDR3 protein: ASTWGGRALKTQY

J gene: TRBJ2-5
V gene: TRBV5-4
clone size: -
CDR3 protein: ASSLDRVETQY

J gene: TRBJ1-1
V gene: TRBV7-6
clone size: -
CDR3 protein: ASSRNGGNTEAF

J gene: TRBJ1-1
V gene: TRBV20-1
clone size: -
CDR3 protein: SARGSSEAF

J gene: TRBJ1-2
V gene: TRBV5-1
clone size: -
CDR3 protein: ASSLGGHPNYGYT

J gene: TRBJ1-2
V gene: TRBV6-6
clone size: -
CDR3 protein: ASSQTGGNYGYT

J gene: TRBJ1-5
V gene: TRBV4-1
clone size: few
CDR3 protein: ASSRIQGQPQH

J gene: TRBJ2-7
V gene: TRBV7-9
clone size: -
CDR3 protein: ASSTRQGAYEQY

J gene: TRBJ2-7
V gene: TRBV7-2
clone size: many
CDR3 protein: ASSSALIPYEQY

J gene: TRBJ1-1
V gene: TRBV2
clone size: -
CDR3 protein: ASRRLNTEAF

J gene: TRBJ2-1
V gene: TRBV9
clone size: -
CDR3 protein: ASSVGTRVYNEQF

J gene: TRBJ1-4
V gene: TRBV11-2
clone size: -
CDR3 protein: ASSPTGGSEKLF

J gene: TRBJ1-1
V gene: TRBV9
clone size: -
CDR3 protein: ASSVAGQGDNTEAF

J gene: TRBJ1-1
V gene: TRBV28
clone size: -
CDR3 protein: ASSGGAREAF

J gene: TRBJ2-2
V gene: TRBV7-2
clone size: -
CDR3 protein: ASSFLRVANTGELF

J gene: TRBJ2-3
V gene: TRBV30
clone size: -
CDR3 protein: AGGAATDTQY

J gene: TRBJ1-4
V gene: TRBV5-6
clone size: -
CDR3 protein: ASSLTGAGEKLF

J gene: TRBJ2-5
V gene: TRBV18
clone size: -
CDR3 protein: ASSPPERTQY

J gene: TRBJ2-7
V gene: TRBV5-4
clone size: -
CDR3 protein: ASSLRLAGGFDEQY

J gene: TRBJ1-2
V gene: TRBV19
clone size: -
CDR3 protein: ASSRQGYYGYT

J gene: TRBJ1-4
V gene: TRBV19
clone size: -
CDR3 protein: ASRLVAKNNEKLF

J gene: TRBJ2-7
V gene: TRBV11-2
clone size: -
CDR3 protein: ASSFKLWDEQY

J gene: TRBJ2-7
V gene: TRBV18
clone size: many
CDR3 protein: ASSEGVPYEQY

J gene: TRBJ2-5
V gene: TRBV30
clone size: -
CDR3 protein: AWRGQAQETQY

J gene: TRBJ2-7
V gene: TRBV6-1
clone size: -
CDR3 protein: ASIGHLGRYEQY

J gene: TRBJ2-3
V gene: TRBV6-4
clone size: once
CDR3 protein: ASSRTGGTDTQY

J gene: TRBJ1-5
V gene: TRBV5-4
clone size: -
CDR3 protein: ASSLGGGSNQPQH

J gene: TRBJ2-7
V gene: TRBV4-2
clone size: -
CDR3 protein: ASSQGTLSYEQY